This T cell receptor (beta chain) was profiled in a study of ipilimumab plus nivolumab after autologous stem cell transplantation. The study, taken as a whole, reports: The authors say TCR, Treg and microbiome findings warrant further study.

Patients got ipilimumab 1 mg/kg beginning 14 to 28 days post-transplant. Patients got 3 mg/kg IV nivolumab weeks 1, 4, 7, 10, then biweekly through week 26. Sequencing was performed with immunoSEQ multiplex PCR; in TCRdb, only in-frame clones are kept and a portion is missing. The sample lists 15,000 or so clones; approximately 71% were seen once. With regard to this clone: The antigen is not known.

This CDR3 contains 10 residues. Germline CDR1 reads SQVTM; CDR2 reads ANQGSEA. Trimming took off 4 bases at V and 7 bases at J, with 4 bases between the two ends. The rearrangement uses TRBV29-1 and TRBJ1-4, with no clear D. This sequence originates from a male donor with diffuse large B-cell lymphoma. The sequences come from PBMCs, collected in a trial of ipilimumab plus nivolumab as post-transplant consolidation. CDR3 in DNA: TGCAGCGTTGGCGCTGAAAAACTGTTTTTT. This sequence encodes CSVGAEKLFF.